The 20 T cell receptor beta chains given below trace back to one sample, sequenced in a study of shared clonotypes between healthy human individuals. TCRdb's table, derived via immunoSEQ multiplex PCR, lists solely in-frame clones and lacks some. The table lists roughly 490,000 clones, around 79% of them singletons. What was sequenced was PBMCs. The receptors derive from a middle-aged woman in good health. Some clones in this sample may be carry-over from other donors' samples.

The chain uses TRBV9 and TRBJ2-7; 9 positions agree with TRBD2. CDR1 is SGDLS and CDR2 is YYNGEE in the germline V gene. J lost 2 bases, V lost 4 bases, and 10 bases had no gene match. The CDR3 extends over 16 amino acids. The CDR3 sequence: CASSPDRLAEPYEQYF. For the CDR3, the DNA is TGTGCCAGCAGCCCCGACCGACTAGCGGAGCCCTACGAGCAGTACTTC.

This chain joins TRBV30 and TRBJ2-5; tentatively, D is TRBD2 (7 bases). The CDR3 length is 14 residues. Trimming shortened V by 0 bases and J by 4 bases, and 12 bases separated the two germline ends. Germline V gives CDR1 GTSNPN, CDR2 SVGIG (reference sequence). The CDR3 loop reads CAWSVRRGGETQYF. Here the CDR3 DNA reads TGTGCCTGGAGTGTTCGTAGGGGGGGAGAGACCCAGTACTTC. Drawing the rest from reference TRBV30 and TRBJ2-5, the complete variable domain is SQTIHQWPATLVQPVGSPLSLECTVEGTSNPNLYWYRQAAGRGLQLLFYSVGIGQISSEVPQNLSASRPQDRQFILSSKKLLLSDSGFYLCAWSVRRGGETQYFGPGTRLLVL.

The chain couples TRBV5-4 to TRBJ2-1, with D tentatively TRBD1 or TRBD2 (6 bases each). V was pared by 4 bases and J by 0 bases, with 17 bases between. Germline CDR1 reads SGHNT; CDR2 reads YYREEE (reference sequence). The length of the CDR3 is 17 residues. The CDR3 sequence is CASSGTSGGGSYNEQFF. The CDR3 nucleotides read TGTGCCAGCAGCGGTACTAGTGGAGGGGGCTCCTACAATGAGCAGTTCTTC.

Worth noting for this clone: Other DNA sequences of this sample code for an identical CDR3. The chain couples TRBV28 to TRBJ1-3; no clear D gene. The V end was cut by 5 bases, the J end by 0 bases, with 8 bases between. The CDR3 totals 14 residues. CDR1 and CDR2 (germline): MDHEN, SYDVKM. The CDR3: CASSLPSSGNTIYF. CDR3 in DNA: TGTGCCAGCAGTCTCCCAAGCTCTGGAAACACCATATATTTT.

The chain couples TRBV19 to TRBJ1-4; D unresolved. Trimming stripped 6 bases from V and 4 bases from J, with 6 bases between. Germline values: CDR1 LNHDA, CDR2 SQIVND (reference sequence). The CDR3 has 12 residues. CDR3 region: CASRGGNEKLFF. For the CDR3, the DNA is TGTGCCAGTAGAGGAGGTAATGAAAAACTGTTTTTT.

This clone has only a few counts. The genes are TRBV18 and TRBJ2-7; 10 nucleotides line up with TRBD2. V was clipped by 6 bases and J by 4 bases; unmatched bases: 9. Germline-derived CDR1 and CDR2 are KGHSH and LQKENI. The CDR3 spans 15 residues. The CDR3 DNA is TGTGCCAGCTCCCGAGCGGGAGGGGGGAATTACGAGCAGTACTTC. Its protein product is CASSRAGGGNYEQYF.

The rearrangement uses TRBV28 and TRBJ1-2; unclear D gene. V lost 8 bases and J lost 4, with 11 bases in between. This CDR3 is 12 amino acids long. Germline assignment: CDR1 MDHEN and CDR2 SYDVKM. This CDR3 reads CASVDRTYGYTF. The DNA of the CDR3 is TGTGCCAGCGTAGACCGCACCTATGGCTACACCTTC.

This chain connects TRBV15 to TRBJ1-2; no clear D gene. Germline lookup yields CDR1 LNHNV and CDR2 YYDKDF (reference sequence). Trimming took 2 bases from V and 2 from J, leaving 3 bases between them. The CDR3 is 12 residues long. The CDR3 loop reads CATSRQNYGYTF. The CDR3 DNA reads TGTGCCACCAGCAGACAGAACTATGGCTACACCTTC.

The V call is TRBV27, the J call TRBJ2-6; D is ambiguous. Germline lookup yields CDR1 MNHEY and CDR2 SMNVEV (reference sequence). The CDR3 runs to 15 residues. V gave up 0 bases and J gave up 3 bases, with 6 bases separating them. CDR3 sequence (DNA): TGTGCCAGCAGTTTATCGTGGTTTGGGGCCAACGTCCTGACTTTC. Protein product: CASSLSWFGANVLTF.

The genes are TRBV6-6 and TRBJ2-7; D is uncertain. This CDR3 contains 11 residues. The germline CDR1 and CDR2 sequences are MNHNY and SVGAGI (reference sequence). Trimming took 5 bases from V and 3 from J, leaving 5 bases between them. CDR3 DNA sequence: TGTGCCAGCAGTCTGGTCTACGAGCAGTACTTC. Translation gives CASSLVYEQYF.

The chain combines TRBV5-1 with TRBJ2-2; 7 bases are shared with TRBD1. V trimming: 6 bases; J trimming: 2 bases; junction bases outside the gene matches: 7. The CDR3 consists of 15 residues. CDR1 is SGHRS and CDR2 is YFSETQ in the germline V gene. CDR3 DNA sequence: TGCGCCAGCACTCTAGGGGGCGCAAACACCGGGGAGCTGTTTTTT. Translated: CASTLGGANTGELFF.

This clone occurred once. This rearrangement joins TRBV2 to TRBJ1-5; tentatively, D is TRBD1 (6 bases). This CDR3 region has 14 residues. Trimming left V 5 bases short and J 1 base short, with 9 bases between. Looked up from germline, CDR1 is SNHLY and CDR2 is FYNNEI. CDR3 nucleotides: TGTGCCAGCAGTAGAGGACAGAGCAATCAGCCCCAGCATTTT. This translates into CASSRGQSNQPQHF.

The rearrangement joins TRBV7-8 to TRBJ1-1; D remains ambiguous. CDR1 is SGHVS, CDR2 FQNEAQ, per germline. V was trimmed by 1 base and J by 7 bases, leaving 7 bases between them. The CDR3 contains 12 residues. The CDR3 DNA follows: TGTGCCAGCAGCTTAGGAGTTTTTGAAGCTTTCTTT. Its translation: CASSLGVFEAFF. Full variable domain (outside the CDR3, taken from reference TRBV7-8 and TRBJ1-1): GAGVSQSPRYKVAKRGQDVALRCDPISGHVSLFWYQQALGQGPEFLTYFQNEAQLDKSGLPSDRFFAERPEGSVSTLKIQRTQQEDSAVYLCASSLGVFEAFFGQGTRLTVV.

About this clone itself: It may be a read error: a sequence one base away is much more abundant. V is TRBV2 and J is TRBJ1-6; D gene unclear. The CDR3 loop spans 13 amino acids. The germline CDR1 and CDR2 sequences are SNHLY and FYNNEI. CDR3: CASRPGPNSSLHF. CDR3 nucleotides: TGTGCCAGCAGGCCCGGACCTAATTCATCCCTCCACTTT.

This clone was counted only a few times. The chain carries TRBV25-1 and TRBJ1-3; no clear D. The CDR3 length is 14 residues. Germline CDR1 reads MGHDK; CDR2 reads SYGVNS. V was shortened by 9 bases and J by 4 bases, with 16 bases between the two germline ends. CDR3 coding DNA: TGTGCCAGTTCCTGGGCCGGGAGGGGAAACACCATATATTTT. Translated: CASSWAGRGNTIYF.

The rearrangement joins TRBV9 to TRBJ1-3; 9 nucleotides match TRBD1. CDR1 and CDR2 (germline): SGDLS, YYNGEE. Trimming at V came to 4 bases and at J to 2 bases, leaving 7 bases not matched to a gene. The CDR3 is made up of 16 amino acids. CDR3 amino acids: CASSPHRQGAGNTIYF. In DNA, the CDR3 is TGTGCCAGCAGCCCCCACCGACAGGGGGCTGGAAACACCATATATTTT.

The V call is TRBV5-1, the J call TRBJ2-2; unclear D gene. Per the germline V gene, CDR1 is SGHRS and CDR2 is YFSETQ. This CDR3 spans 14 amino acids. The V end was cut by 3 bases, the J end by 4 bases, with 10 bases between. As DNA, the CDR3 is TGCGCCAGCAGCTCCGTCAACCCCACCGGGGAGCTGTTTTTT. Translated: CASSSVNPTGELFF.

Only one count was recorded for this clone. The chain uses TRBV5-4 and TRBJ1-2, with 9 bases that match TRBD1. V lost 2 bases and J lost 9; bases outside the gene matches: 8. Germline V lookup: CDR1 SGHNT, CDR2 YYREEE (reference sequence). The CDR3 is 14 residues long. CDR3 coding DNA: TGTGCCAGCAGCTTCCCGGGACAGGGTTATCGCTACACCTTC. It codes for CASSFPGQGYRYTF. Full variable domain (missing parts from reference TRBV5-4 and TRBJ1-2): ETGVTQSPTHLIKTRGQQVTLRCSSQSGHNTVSWYQQALGQGPQFIFQYYREEENGRGNFPPRFSGLQFPNYSSELNVNALELDDSALYLCASSFPGQGYRYTFGSGTRLTVV.

The rearrangement joins TRBV5-4 to TRBJ2-7; possibly TRBD2 for D (6 bases). V was cut by 1 base and J by 7 bases, with 12 bases left in between. The CDR3 sequence is 13 residues long. Germline values: CDR1 SGHNT, CDR2 YYREEE (reference sequence). Written as DNA, the CDR3 is TGTGCCAGCAGCTTGTCGGGAGTGGGGGAGCAGTACTTC. Amino acids: CASSLSGVGEQYF.

The chain employs TRBV7-9 and TRBJ2-1, with 12 bases identical to TRBD2. Germline CDR1 SEHNR, CDR2 FQNEAQ (reference sequence). The CDR3 consists of 14 residues. V lost 5 bases to trimming and J lost 10 bases; unmatched junction nucleotides: 6. The CDR3 coding sequence is TGTGCCAGCAGCCTCGAGGGACTAGCGGGCGAGCAGTTCTTC. Its protein product is CASSLEGLAGEQFF.